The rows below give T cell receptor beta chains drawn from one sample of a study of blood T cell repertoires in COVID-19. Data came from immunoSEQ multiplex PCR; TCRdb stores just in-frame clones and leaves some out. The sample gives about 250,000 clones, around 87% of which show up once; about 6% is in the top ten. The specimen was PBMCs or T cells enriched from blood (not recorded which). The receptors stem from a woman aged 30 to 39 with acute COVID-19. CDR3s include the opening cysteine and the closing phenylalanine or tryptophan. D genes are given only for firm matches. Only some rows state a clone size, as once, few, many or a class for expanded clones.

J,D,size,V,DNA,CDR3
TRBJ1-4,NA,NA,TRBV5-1,TGCGCCAGCAGCCCAGCAGGGGTACCTAATGAAAAACTGTTTTTT,CASSPAGVPNEKLFF
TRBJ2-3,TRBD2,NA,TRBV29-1,TGCAGCGTGGGGGGACTAGCGGGAGTGCGAGGTAGCACAGATACGCAGTATTTT,CSVGGLAGVRGSTDTQYF
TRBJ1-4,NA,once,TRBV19,TGTGCCAGTAGTATAATCGGGGGGAAGAATGAAAAACTGTTTTTT,CASSIIGGKNEKLFF
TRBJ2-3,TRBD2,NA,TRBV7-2,TGTGCCAGCAGCGCCCTAGCGGCCGATACGCAGTATTTT,CASSALAADTQYF
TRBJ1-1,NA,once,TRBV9,TGTGCCAGCAGCGTAGGAGGCCTTAGTTACACTGAAGCTTTCTTT,CASSVGGLSYTEAFF
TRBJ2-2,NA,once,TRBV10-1,TGCGCCAGCAGTGTAGGAGAATACACCGGGGAGCTGTTTTTT,CASSVGEYTGELFF
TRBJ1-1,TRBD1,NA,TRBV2,TGTGCCAGCAGCAGGGGGCGGGACACTGAAGCTTTCTTT,CASSRGRDTEAFF
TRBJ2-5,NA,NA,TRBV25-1,TGTGCCAGCAGTCCTTTCCAAGAGACCCAGTACTTC,CASSPFQETQYF
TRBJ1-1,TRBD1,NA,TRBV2,TGTGCCAGCAGGCTGGGACAGATAAACACTGAAGCTTTCTTT,CASRLGQINTEAFF
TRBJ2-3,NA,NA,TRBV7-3,TGTGCCAGCAGCTTATCAGGGGCCCTCACAGATACGCAGTATTTT,CASSLSGALTDTQYF